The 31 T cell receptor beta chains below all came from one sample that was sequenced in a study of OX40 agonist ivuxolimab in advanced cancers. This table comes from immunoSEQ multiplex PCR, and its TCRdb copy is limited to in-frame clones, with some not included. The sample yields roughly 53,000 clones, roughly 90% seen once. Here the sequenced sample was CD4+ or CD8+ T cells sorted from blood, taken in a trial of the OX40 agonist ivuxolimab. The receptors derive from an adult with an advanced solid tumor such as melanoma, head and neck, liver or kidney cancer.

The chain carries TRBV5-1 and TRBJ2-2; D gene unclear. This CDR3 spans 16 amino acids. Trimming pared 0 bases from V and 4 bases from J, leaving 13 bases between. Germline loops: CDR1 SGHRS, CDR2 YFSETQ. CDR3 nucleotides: TGCGCCAGCAGCTTGGGGGTCGTAGAGGTCACCGGGGAGCTGTTTTTT. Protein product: CASSLGVVEVTGELFF. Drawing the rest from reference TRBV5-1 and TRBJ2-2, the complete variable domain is KAGVTQTPRYLIKTRGQQVTLSCSPISGHRSVSWYQQTPGQGLQFLFEYFSETQRNKGNFPGRFSGRQFSNSRSEMNVSTLELGDSALYLCASSLGVVEVTGELFFGEGSRLTVL.

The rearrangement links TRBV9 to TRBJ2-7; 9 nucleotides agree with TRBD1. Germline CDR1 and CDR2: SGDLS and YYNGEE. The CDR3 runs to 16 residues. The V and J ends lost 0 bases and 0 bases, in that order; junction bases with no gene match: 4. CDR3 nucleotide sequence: TGTGCCAGCAGCGTAGGGGGACAGGGAAGCTCCTACGAGCAGTACTTC. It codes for CASSVGGQGSSYEQYF.

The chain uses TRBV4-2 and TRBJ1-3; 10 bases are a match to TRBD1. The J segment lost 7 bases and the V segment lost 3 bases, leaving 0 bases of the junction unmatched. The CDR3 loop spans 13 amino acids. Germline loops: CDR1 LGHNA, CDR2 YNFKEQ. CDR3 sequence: CASSQGQGNTIYF. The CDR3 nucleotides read TGTGCCAGCAGCCAGGGACAGGGGAACACCATATATTTT.

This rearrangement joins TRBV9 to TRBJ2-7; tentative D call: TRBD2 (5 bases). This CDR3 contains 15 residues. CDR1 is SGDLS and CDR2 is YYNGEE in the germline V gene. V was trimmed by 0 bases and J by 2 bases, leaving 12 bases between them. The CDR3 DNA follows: TGTGCCAGCAGCGTAGGATCGGGGTTAGCCTACGAGCAGTACTTC. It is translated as CASSVGSGLAYEQYF. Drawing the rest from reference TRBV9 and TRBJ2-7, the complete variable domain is DSGVTQTPKHLITATGQRVTLRCSPRSGDLSVYWYQQSLDQGLQFLIQYYNGEERAKGNILERFSAQQFPDLHSELNLSSLELGDSALYFCASSVGSGLAYEQYFGPGTRLTVT.

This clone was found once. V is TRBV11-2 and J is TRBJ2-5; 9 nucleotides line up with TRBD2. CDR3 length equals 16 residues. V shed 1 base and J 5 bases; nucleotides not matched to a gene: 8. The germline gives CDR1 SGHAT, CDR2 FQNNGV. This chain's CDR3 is CASSLGRLAGRETQYF. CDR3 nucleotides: TGTGCCAGCAGCTTAGGGCGCCTAGCGGGGCGGGAGACCCAGTACTTC.

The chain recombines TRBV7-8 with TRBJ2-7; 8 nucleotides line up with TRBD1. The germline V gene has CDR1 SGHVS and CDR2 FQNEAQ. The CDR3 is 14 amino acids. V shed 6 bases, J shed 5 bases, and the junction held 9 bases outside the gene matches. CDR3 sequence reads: CASRDRVSSDEQYF. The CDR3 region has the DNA TGTGCCAGCAGGGACAGGGTATCGAGCGACGAGCAGTACTTC.

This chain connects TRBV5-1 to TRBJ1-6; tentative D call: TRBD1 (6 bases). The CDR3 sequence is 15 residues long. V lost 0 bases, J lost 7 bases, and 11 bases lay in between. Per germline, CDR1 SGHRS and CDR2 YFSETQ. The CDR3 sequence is CASSLAPRGNSPLHF. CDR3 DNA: TGCGCCAGCAGCTTGGCTCCGAGGGGGAATTCACCCCTCCACTTT. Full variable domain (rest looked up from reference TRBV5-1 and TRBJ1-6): KAGVTQTPRYLIKTRGQQVTLSCSPISGHRSVSWYQQTPGQGLQFLFEYFSETQRNKGNFPGRFSGRQFSNSRSEMNVSTLELGDSALYLCASSLAPRGNSPLHFGNGTRLTVT.

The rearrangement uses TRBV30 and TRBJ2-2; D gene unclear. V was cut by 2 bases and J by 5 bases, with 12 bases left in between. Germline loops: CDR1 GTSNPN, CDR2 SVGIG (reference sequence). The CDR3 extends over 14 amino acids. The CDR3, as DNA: TGTGCCTGGAGTCACGCCTCGAGGACCGGGGAGCTGTTTTTT. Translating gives CAWSHASRTGELFF.

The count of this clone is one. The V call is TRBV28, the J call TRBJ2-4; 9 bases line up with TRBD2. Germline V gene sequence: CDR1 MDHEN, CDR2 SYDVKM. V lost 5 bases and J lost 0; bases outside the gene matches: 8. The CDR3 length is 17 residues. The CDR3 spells CASSTEGLAPAKNIQYF. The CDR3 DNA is TGTGCCAGCAGTACCGAGGGACTAGCACCAGCCAAAAACATTCAGTACTTC.

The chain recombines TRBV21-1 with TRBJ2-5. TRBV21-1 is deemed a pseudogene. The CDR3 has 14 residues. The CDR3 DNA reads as TGTGCCAGCAGCAAAGTAGGCCAGCAAGAGACCCAGTACTTC. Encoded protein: CASSKVGQQETQYF.

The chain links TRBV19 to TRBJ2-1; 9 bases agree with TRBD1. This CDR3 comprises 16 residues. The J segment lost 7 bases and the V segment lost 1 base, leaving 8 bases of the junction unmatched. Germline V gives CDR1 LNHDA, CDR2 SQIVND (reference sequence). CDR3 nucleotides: TGTGCCAGTAGTATAGGGACAGGGGCGTGGGGGAATGAGCAGTTCTTC. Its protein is CASSIGTGAWGNEQFF.

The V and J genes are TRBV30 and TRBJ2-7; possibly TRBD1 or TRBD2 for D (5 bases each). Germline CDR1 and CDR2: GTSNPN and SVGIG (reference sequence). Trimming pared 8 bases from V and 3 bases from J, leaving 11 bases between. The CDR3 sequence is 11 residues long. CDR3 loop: CALTRGYEQYF. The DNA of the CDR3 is TGTGCCCTCACGAGGGGCTACGAGCAGTACTTC.

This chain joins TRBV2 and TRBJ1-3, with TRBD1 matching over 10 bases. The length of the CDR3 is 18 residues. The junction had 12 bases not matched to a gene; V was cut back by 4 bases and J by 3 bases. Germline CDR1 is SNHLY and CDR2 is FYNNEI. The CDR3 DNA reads TGTGCCAGCAGTGGAAGACAGGGGGCGAGGGACTTTGGAAACACCATATATTTT. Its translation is CASSGRQGARDFGNTIYF.

The CDR3 DNA reads as TGTGCCTGGAGCCGGCCGACAGGGGGGACAGATACGCAGTATTTT. It specifies CAWSRPTGGTDTQYF. The chain carries TRBV30 and TRBJ2-3; 9 bases match TRBD1. The CDR3 is made up of 15 amino acids. The trim removed 3 bases at V and 3 bases at J, leaving 7 bases unmatched. Germline V gives CDR1 GTSNPN, CDR2 SVGIG (reference sequence).

CDR3 residues: CASSLTGFGETQYF. The CDR3 DNA follows: TGCGCCAGCAGCTTAACAGGGTTCGGGGAGACCCAGTACTTC. The gene calls are TRBV5-1 and TRBJ2-5; TRBD1 might be the D (6 bases). The CDR3 is made up of 14 amino acids. V shed 2 bases and J shed 5 bases, with 13 bases lying between them. Germline loops: CDR1 SGHRS, CDR2 YFSETQ. Supplemented by reference TRBV5-1 and TRBJ2-5, the full variable domain reads KAGVTQTPRYLIKTRGQQVTLSCSPISGHRSVSWYQQTPGQGLQFLFEYFSETQRNKGNFPGRFSGRQFSNSRSEMNVSTLELGDSALYLCASSLTGFGETQYFGPGTRLLVL.

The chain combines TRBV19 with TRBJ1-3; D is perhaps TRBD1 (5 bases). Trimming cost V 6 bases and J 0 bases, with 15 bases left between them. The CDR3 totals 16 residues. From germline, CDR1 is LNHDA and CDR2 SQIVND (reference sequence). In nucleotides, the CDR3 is TGTGCCAGTAGGGAGACAGCAAGTCGCTCTGGAAACACCATATATTTT. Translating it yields CASRETASRSGNTIYF.

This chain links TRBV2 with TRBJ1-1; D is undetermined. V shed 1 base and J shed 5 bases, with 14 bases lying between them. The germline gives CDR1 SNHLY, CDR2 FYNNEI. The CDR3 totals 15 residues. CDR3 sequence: CASSEEALGYTEAFF. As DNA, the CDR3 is TGTGCCAGCAGTGAAGAAGCCCTAGGGTATACTGAAGCTTTCTTT. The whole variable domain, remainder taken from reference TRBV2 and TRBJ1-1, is EPEVTQTPSHQVTQMGQEVILRCVPISNHLYFYWYRQILGQKVEFLVSFYNNEISEKSEIFDDQFSVERPDGSNFTLKIRSTKLEDSAMYFCASSEEALGYTEAFFGQGTRLTVV.

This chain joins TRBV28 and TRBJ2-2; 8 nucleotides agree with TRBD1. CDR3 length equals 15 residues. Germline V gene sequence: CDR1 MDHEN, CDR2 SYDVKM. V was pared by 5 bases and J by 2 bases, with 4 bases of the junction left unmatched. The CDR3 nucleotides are TGTGCCAGCAGTCCGGGACAGGTTAACACCGGGGAGCTGTTTTTT. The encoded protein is CASSPGQVNTGELFF. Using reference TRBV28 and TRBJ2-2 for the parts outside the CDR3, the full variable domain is DVKVTQSSRYLVKRTGEKVFLECVQDMDHENMFWYRQDPGLGLRLIYFSYDVKMKEKGDIPEGYSVSREKKERFSLILESASTNQTSMYLCASSPGQVNTGELFFGEGSRLTVL.

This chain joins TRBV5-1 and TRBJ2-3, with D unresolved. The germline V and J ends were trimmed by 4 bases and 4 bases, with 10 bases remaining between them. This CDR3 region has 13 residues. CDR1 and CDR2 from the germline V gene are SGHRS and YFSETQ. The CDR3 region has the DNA TGCGCCAGCAGCCGTGGAAGCCCAGATACGCAGTATTTT. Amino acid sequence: CASSRGSPDTQYF.

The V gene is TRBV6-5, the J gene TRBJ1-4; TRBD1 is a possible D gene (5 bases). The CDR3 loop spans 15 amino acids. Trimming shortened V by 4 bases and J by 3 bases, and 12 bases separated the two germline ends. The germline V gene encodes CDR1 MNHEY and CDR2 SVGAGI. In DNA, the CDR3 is TGTGCCAGCAGTTCCTCAGGGAACTCTAATGAAAAACTGTTTTTT. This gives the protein CASSSSGNSNEKLFF.

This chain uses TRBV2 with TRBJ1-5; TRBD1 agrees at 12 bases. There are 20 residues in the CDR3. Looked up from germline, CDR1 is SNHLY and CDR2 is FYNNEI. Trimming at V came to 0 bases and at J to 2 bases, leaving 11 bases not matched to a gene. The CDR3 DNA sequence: TGTGCCAGCAGTGAAGCGCTGGGGACAGGGGGCGTAGGGGGCAATCAGCCCCAGCATTTT. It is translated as CASSEALGTGGVGGNQPQHF.

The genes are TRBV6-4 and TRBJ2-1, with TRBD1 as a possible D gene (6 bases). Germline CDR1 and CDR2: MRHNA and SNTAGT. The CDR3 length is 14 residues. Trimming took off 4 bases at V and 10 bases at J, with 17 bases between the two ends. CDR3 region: CASSVDLGAGEQFF. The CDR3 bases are TGTGCCAGCAGTGTTGATTTGGGGGCAGGAGAGCAGTTCTTC.

The CDR3 sequence: CASSLGLAGETQYF. CDR3 bases: TGTGCCAGCAGCTTAGGGCTAGCGGGAGAGACCCAGTACTTC. The V and J genes are TRBV7-3 and TRBJ2-5, with 8 nucleotides matching TRBD2. The CDR3 is made up of 14 amino acids. V dropped 2 bases and J dropped 4; count of bases not matched to a gene: 3. From germline, CDR1 is SGHTA and CDR2 FQGTGA.

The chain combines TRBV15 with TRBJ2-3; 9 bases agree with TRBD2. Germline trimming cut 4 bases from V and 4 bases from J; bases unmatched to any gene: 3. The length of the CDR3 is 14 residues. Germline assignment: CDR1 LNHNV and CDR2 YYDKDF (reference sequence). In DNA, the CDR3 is TGTGCCACCAGCACTAGCGGGAACCCAGATACGCAGTATTTT. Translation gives CATSTSGNPDTQYF.

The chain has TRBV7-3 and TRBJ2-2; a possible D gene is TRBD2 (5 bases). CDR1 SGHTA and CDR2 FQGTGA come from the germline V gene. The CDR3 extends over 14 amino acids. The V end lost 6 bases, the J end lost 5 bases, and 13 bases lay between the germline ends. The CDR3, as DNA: TGTGCCAGCAGACCTGACGGGGTAACCGGGGAGCTGTTTTTT. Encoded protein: CASRPDGVTGELFF.

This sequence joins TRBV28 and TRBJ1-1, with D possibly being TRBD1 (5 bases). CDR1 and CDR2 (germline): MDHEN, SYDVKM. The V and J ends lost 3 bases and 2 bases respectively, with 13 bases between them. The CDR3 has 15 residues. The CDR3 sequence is CASSFRTLSNTEAFF. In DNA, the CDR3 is TGTGCCAGCAGTTTCCGGACACTCTCCAACACTGAAGCTTTCTTT.

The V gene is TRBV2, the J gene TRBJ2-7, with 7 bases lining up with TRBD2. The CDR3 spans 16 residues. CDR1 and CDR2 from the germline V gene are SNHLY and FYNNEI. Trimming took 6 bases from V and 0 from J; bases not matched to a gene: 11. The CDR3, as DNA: TGTGCCAGCAGCGCCGCCGGGACTACCTACTCCTACGAGCAGTACTTC. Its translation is CASSAAGTTYSYEQYF.

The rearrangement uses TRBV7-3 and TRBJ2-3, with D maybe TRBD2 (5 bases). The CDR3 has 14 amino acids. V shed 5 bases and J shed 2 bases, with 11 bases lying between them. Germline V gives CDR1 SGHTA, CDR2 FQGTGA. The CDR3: CASSQDSNTDTQYF. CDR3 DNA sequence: TGTGCCAGCAGCCAGGACTCGAACACAGATACGCAGTATTTT.

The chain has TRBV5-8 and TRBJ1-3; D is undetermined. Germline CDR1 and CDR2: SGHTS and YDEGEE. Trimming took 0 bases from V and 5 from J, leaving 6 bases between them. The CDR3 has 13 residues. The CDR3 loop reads CASSLGTRNTIYF. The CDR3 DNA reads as TGTGCCAGCAGCTTGGGCACCAGAAACACCATATATTTT.

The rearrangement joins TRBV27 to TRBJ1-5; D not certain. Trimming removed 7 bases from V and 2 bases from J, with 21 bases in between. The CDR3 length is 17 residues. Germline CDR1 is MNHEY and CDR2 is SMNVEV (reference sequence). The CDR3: CASTLEPWIQGNQPQHF. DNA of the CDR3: TGTGCCAGCACTTTGGAGCCCTGGATACAAGGCAATCAGCCCCAGCATTTT.

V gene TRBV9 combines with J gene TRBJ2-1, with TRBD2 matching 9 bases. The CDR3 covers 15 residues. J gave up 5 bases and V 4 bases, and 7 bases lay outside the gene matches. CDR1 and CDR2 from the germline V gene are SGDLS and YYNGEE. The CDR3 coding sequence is TGTGCCAGCAGCATTAGCGGGAGTGGCAACAATGAGCAGTTCTTC. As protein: CASSISGSGNNEQFF.